This TCR beta chain originates from a study of blood T cell repertoires in COVID-19. The CDR3 is 15 residues long. Deletions cut 1 base from V and 0 bases from J, with 10 bases between. In germline, CDR1 is MNHNS, CDR2 SASEGT. All recovered Cohort 3 donors got two negative PCRs, got clearance, or saw symptom resolution. Sequenced by immunoSEQ multiplex PCR; TCRdb stores in-frame clones only, minus some. The table lists around 200,000 clones, about nine tenths of them singletons, with around 0.77% in the top ten. V usage is TRBV6-1 and J usage is TRBJ2-7; TRBD1 might be the D (5 bases). Sequenced material: PBMCs or T cells enriched from blood (not recorded which). This clonotype originated in a woman between 18 and 29 years old who had recovered from COVID-19. In DNA, the CDR3 is TGTGCCAGCAGTGAAGGGGGCATCAGCTCCTACGAGCAGTACTTC. Amino acid sequence: CASSEGGISSYEQYF.